The present TCR beta chain was sequenced within a study of T cells in Graves' hyperthyroidism and ophthalmopathy. Study-level results: Most clonotypes that expanded in the thyroid above 0.001 also showed up in blood.

Researchers amplified the TCR beta CDR3 regions from RNA transcripts. The HTBI primer set served for first-round RT-PCR of the TCR CDR3. MiXCR was run by TCRdb on the multiplex PCR reads, yielding one entry per CDR3 protein. The sample consists of about 350,000 distinct CDR3 sequences, approximately 18% of them appearing once. CDR3 size: 14 residues. Germline values: CDR1 MNHNS, CDR2 SASEGT. J gave up 3 bases and V 3 bases, and 4 bases lay outside the gene matches. To note about this clonotype: The target antigen is unknown.

The sequence was collected from a woman aged 25 to 45 with Graves' hyperthyroidism that later progressed to Graves' ophthalmopathy. The chain uses TRBV6-1 and TRBJ2-7; TRBD1 matches at 8 bases. Material: blood. CDR3 nucleotide sequence: TGTGCCAGCAGTGATTGGACAGGGTACTACGAGCAGTACTTC. Protein sequence: CASSDWTGYYEQYF.